These 11 T cell receptor beta chains were all obtained from the same sample, sequenced in a study of T cell repertoires in ileal Crohn's disease. Assay used: immunoSEQ multiplex PCR; TCRdb lists only in-frame clones, some missing. In the table there are some 60,000 clones, around nine tenths of which are singletons. Regarding time point: neoterminal ileum biopsy at postoperative endoscopy, about 6 months after surgery. The sequencing sample was made of ileal tissue. These receptors originate from an adult with Crohn's disease.

The chain has TRBV28 and TRBJ1-1; no definite D call. This CDR3 region has 11 residues. The V gene's germline CDR1 is MDHEN and CDR2 SYDVKM. Deletions cut 7 bases from V and 7 bases from J, with 10 bases between. The CDR3 reads CASIQSLEAFF. The DNA of the CDR3 is TGTGCCAGCATTCAATCACTTGAAGCTTTCTTT. The complete variable domain, with remaining parts taken from reference TRBV28 and TRBJ1-1, reads DVKVTQSSRYLVKRTGEKVFLECVQDMDHENMFWYRQDPGLGLRLIYFSYDVKMKEKGDIPEGYSVSREKKERFSLILESASTNQTSMYLCASIQSLEAFFGQGTRLTVV.

This chain links TRBV18 with TRBJ2-7; D is perhaps TRBD2 (6 bases). The CDR3 is made up of 13 amino acids. V gave up 5 bases and J gave up 3 bases, with 11 bases separating them. Germline CDR1 reads KGHSH; CDR2 reads LQKENI. The CDR3: CASSAGTGYEQYF. The CDR3 region has the DNA TGTGCCAGCTCAGCCGGGACTGGCTACGAGCAGTACTTC.

Written as DNA, the CDR3 is TGTGCCAGCAGCCACACAGGGGAAGGATCCGCCGGGGAGCTGTTTTTT. Protein: CASSHTGEGSAGELFF. The chain has TRBV9 and TRBJ2-2, with 7 bases matching TRBD1. Germline trimming cut 4 bases from V and 6 bases from J; bases unmatched to any gene: 12. CDR1 is SGDLS and CDR2 is YYNGEE in the germline V gene. The CDR3 totals 16 residues.

The chain is built from TRBV4-1 and TRBJ2-1; TRBD2 matches 11 bases. Looked up from germline, CDR1 is MGHRA and CDR2 is YSYEKL. Germline trimming cut 6 bases from V and 6 bases from J; bases unmatched to any gene: 7. This CDR3 region has 15 residues. Here the CDR3 reads CASRTGTSGINEQFF. The CDR3 coding sequence is TGCGCCAGCAGAACCGGGACTAGCGGAATCAATGAGCAGTTCTTC.

The chain couples TRBV7-9 to TRBJ2-3; unclear D gene. Trimming took 4 bases from V and 2 from J, leaving 4 bases between them. CDR1 and CDR2 (germline): SEHNR, FQNEAQ (reference sequence). The CDR3 loop spans 12 amino acids. CDR3: CASSSITDTQYF. The CDR3 bases are TGTGCCAGCAGCTCAATCACAGATACGCAGTATTTT.

V is TRBV20-1 and J is TRBJ2-1; TRBD1 matches 9 bases. CDR1 DFQATT and CDR2 SNEGSKA come from the germline V gene (reference sequence). The CDR3 consists of 11 residues. The V and J ends lost 7 bases and 7 bases, in that order; junction bases with no gene match: 2. The CDR3 DNA reads TGCAGTGTAGGACAGGGGAATGAGCAGTTCTTC. This gives the protein CSVGQGNEQFF.

The chain employs TRBV28 and TRBJ2-7; TRBD1 matches 9 bases. This CDR3 contains 14 residues. The trim removed 7 bases at V and 4 bases at J, leaving 8 bases unmatched. The germline V gene encodes CDR1 MDHEN and CDR2 SYDVKM. The CDR3 bases are TGTGCCAGCACCAGACGACAGGGGGTGTACGAGCAGTACGTC. Its protein is CASTRRQGVYEQYV.

This sequence joins TRBV6-6 and TRBJ2-3; D is uncertain. V was clipped by 5 bases and J by 2 bases, with 8 bases between them. Germline CDR1 is MNHNY and CDR2 is SVGAGI (reference sequence). The CDR3 contains 13 residues. The CDR3 reads CASSVYPTDTQYF. The CDR3 region has the DNA TGTGCCAGCAGTGTCTACCCCACAGATACGCAGTATTTT.

This chain uses TRBV6-1 with TRBJ1-4; maybe TRBD1 (5 bases). The V end lost 1 base, the J end lost 4 bases, and 7 bases lay between the germline ends. This CDR3 spans 14 amino acids. Germline CDR1 is MNHNS and CDR2 is SASEGT. CDR3 DNA sequence: TGTGCCAGCAGTGAAGGGAGGGGTAATGAAAAACTGTTTTTT. Residues: CASSEGRGNEKLFF.

V usage is TRBV27 and J usage is TRBJ2-7, with 7 positions matching TRBD1. The germline gives CDR1 MNHEY, CDR2 SMNVEV (reference sequence). The CDR3 consists of 13 residues. V shed 5 bases, J shed 7 bases, and the junction held 8 bases outside the gene matches. The CDR3: CASSTQGGLEQYF. The CDR3 DNA reads as TGTGCCAGCAGTACCCAAGGGGGCTTGGAGCAGTACTTC.

This clone has a single count. The rearrangement joins TRBV5-1 to TRBJ1-5, with TRBD1 matching 7 bases. V lost 3 bases to trimming and J lost 5 bases; unmatched junction nucleotides: 8. CDR1 is SGHRS and CDR2 is YFSETQ in the germline V gene. The length of the CDR3 is 15 residues. The CDR3 region has the DNA TGCGCCAGCAGCTATGGCGGGGACAGAGATCAGCCCCAGCATTTT. It yields the protein CASSYGGDRDQPQHF.